A single sample gave rise to the 23 T cell receptor beta chains below, sequenced in a study of T cells after yellow fever vaccination. TCRdb ran MiXCR on the 5' RACE reads and lists one entry per CDR3 protein. Of 200,000 to 250,000 distinct CDR3 sequences detected, less than 3.5% appear once; the ten largest clones hold roughly 3%. This material consisted of CD4+ T cells sorted from PBMCs, taken 10 days after the yellow fever booster vaccination. The receptors shown here come from a man younger than 35 who received the YFV17D yellow fever vaccine.

This clonotype was seen a handful of times. V and J are TRBV2 and TRBJ2-1, with D maybe TRBD2 (7 bases). CDR3 length: 13 residues. Germline-derived CDR1 and CDR2 are SNHLY and FYNNEI. Trimming cost V 6 bases and J 4 bases, with 10 bases left between them. The CDR3 DNA is TGTGCCAGCAGGGGGGGGCCTTACAATGAGCAGTTCTTC. Translating it yields CASRGGPYNEQFF.

This clonotype has a count of ten or more. The chain joins TRBV5-1 to TRBJ1-2; 9 bases are shared with TRBD1. Germline loops: CDR1 SGHRS, CDR2 YFSETQ. The CDR3 has 13 amino acids. V was clipped by 4 bases and J by 7 bases; unmatched bases: 5. The CDR3 is CASSPGQGGGYTF. CDR3 nucleotides: TGCGCCAGCAGCCCGGGACAGGGTGGTGGCTACACCTTC.

The J gene is TRBJ2-3, the V gene TRBV14; no definite D call. The CDR3 runs 14 residues. The V and J ends lost 7 bases and 3 bases respectively, with 14 bases between them. Per germline, CDR1 SGHDN and CDR2 FVKESK. As DNA, the CDR3 is TGTGCCAGCAACATCGGTCAATTGACAGATACGCAGTATTTT. Its protein product is CASNIGQLTDTQYF.

The genes are TRBV7-3 and TRBJ1-1, with D unresolved. Per germline, CDR1 SGHTA and CDR2 FQGTGA. Trimming took 1 base from V and 1 from J, leaving 7 bases between them. This CDR3 comprises 14 residues. CDR3 amino acids: CASSLNHGNTEAFF. DNA of the CDR3: TGTGCCAGCAGCTTAAACCATGGGAACACTGAAGCTTTCTTT.

This clonotype was counted ten times or more. V usage is TRBV7-9 and J usage is TRBJ1-1, with TRBD1 matching over 7 bases. This CDR3 region has 14 residues. V gave up 4 bases and J gave up 1 base; unmatched junction bases: 3. Germline CDR1 SEHNR, CDR2 FQNEAQ (reference sequence). CDR3 region: CASSYRGENTEAFF. Here the CDR3 DNA reads TGTGCCAGCAGCTACAGGGGTGAGAACACTGAAGCTTTCTTT.

V is TRBV2 and J is TRBJ2-7, with D possibly matching TRBD1 (5 bases). The CDR3 spans 12 residues. Looked up from germline, CDR1 is SNHLY and CDR2 is FYNNEI. The CDR3 DNA follows: TGTGCCAGCAGTGAAGTAGGCAGGGCGATGGTCGTC. It translates to CASSEVGRAMVV.

This clonotype was seen more than once but under ten times. V gene TRBV7-9 combines with J gene TRBJ1-6, with D perhaps matching TRBD1 (5 bases). V was pared by 4 bases and J by 13 bases, with 17 bases between. CDR1 is SEHNR, CDR2 FQNEAQ, per germline (reference sequence). This CDR3 has 14 residues. The chain's CDR3 is CASSSEGTWDPLHF. Written as DNA, the CDR3 is TGTGCCAGCAGCTCCGAGGGGACGTGGGATCCCCTCCACTTT.

This clonotype was found many times. The chain links TRBV4-2 to TRBJ1-5, with D hard to call. From germline, CDR1 is LGHNA and CDR2 YNFKEQ. V lost 0 bases, J lost 2 bases, and 2 bases lay in between. This CDR3 has 13 amino acids. CDR3 amino acids: CASSQDRNQPQHF. The CDR3 bases are TGTGCCAGCAGCCAAGACCGCAATCAGCCCCAGCATTTT.

At least ten counts were recorded for this clonotype. This sequence joins TRBV6-6 and TRBJ1-1, with D perhaps TRBD1 (5 bases). CDR1 is MNHNY and CDR2 is SVGAGI in the germline V gene (reference sequence). The CDR3 sequence is 16 residues long. Trimming took off 2 bases at V and 3 bases at J, with 16 bases between the two ends. The CDR3 DNA follows: TGTGCCAGCAGTTACGATTTGGGGGGTGGGGACACTGAAGCTTTCTTT. This codes for CASSYDLGGGDTEAFF.

This clonotype was detected only a few times. The chain carries TRBV25-1 and TRBJ2-5, with D possibly TRBD1 on 6 matching bases. Germline assignment: CDR1 MGHDK and CDR2 SYGVNS. V was clipped by 11 bases and J by 3 bases, with 19 bases between them. The CDR3 totals 14 residues. The CDR3 sequence is CAFLLRTAKETQYF. The CDR3, as DNA: TGTGCCTTCCTTCTTCGGACAGCCAAAGAGACCCAGTACTTC.

The rearrangement joins TRBV19 to TRBJ1-5; 9 positions match TRBD1. Germline loops: CDR1 LNHDA, CDR2 SQIVND (reference sequence). J lost 0 bases, V lost 9 bases, and 6 bases had no gene match. This CDR3 comprises 15 residues. The CDR3 sequence is CASIGTGTSNQPQHF. CDR3 coding DNA: TGTGCCAGCATCGGGACAGGGACTAGCAATCAGCCCCAGCATTTT.

This clonotype was seen a few times. The chain combines TRBV30 with TRBJ2-1; D remains ambiguous. CDR1 and CDR2 (germline): GTSNPN, SVGIG (reference sequence). There are 16 residues in the CDR3. V was pared by 5 bases and J by 0 bases, with 17 bases between. The CDR3 spells CAWSPSWRSSYNEQFF. In DNA, the CDR3 is TGTGCCTGGTCCCCAAGTTGGCGGAGCTCCTACAATGAGCAGTTCTTC.

The table lists this clonotype with many counts. This rearrangement joins TRBV7-2 to TRBJ2-5; a weak D match, TRBD1 (6 bases). Trimming took 2 bases from V and 5 from J, leaving 12 bases between them. The germline CDR1 and CDR2 sequences are SGHTA and FQGNSA. CDR3 length: 14 residues. CDR3 amino acids: CASSLSRGWETQYF. CDR3 nucleotide sequence: TGTGCCAGCAGCTTATCCAGGGGATGGGAGACCCAGTACTTC.

Many counts were recorded for this clonotype. The V and J genes are TRBV4-1 and TRBJ2-3; D is undetermined. Between the trimmed V and J ends, which lost 1 base and 4 bases, there was a span of 12 bases. The CDR3 extends over 15 amino acids. CDR1 and CDR2 (germline): MGHRA, YSYEKL. The CDR3 here is CASSQVQPSADTQYF. The CDR3 bases are TGCGCCAGCAGCCAAGTCCAACCCTCGGCAGATACGCAGTATTTT.

Ten or more counts support this clonotype. The chain joins TRBV6-1 to TRBJ2-5; D perhaps matches TRBD2 (5 bases). The CDR3 consists of 14 residues. V lost 3 bases to trimming and J lost 10 bases, with 18 bases between them. Germline assignment: CDR1 MNHNS and CDR2 SASEGT. This CDR3 reads CASSENLPGGNQYF. DNA for the CDR3: TGTGCCAGCAGTGAGAACTTACCCGGAGGAAACCAGTACTTC.

Many counts were recorded for this clonotype. V gene TRBV6-5 combines with J gene TRBJ2-7; D is unclear. Germline CDR1 MNHEY, CDR2 SVGAGI. This CDR3 contains 11 residues. V lost 5 bases, J lost 3 bases, and 5 bases lay in between. CDR3: CASSDVYEQYF. CDR3 in DNA: TGTGCCAGCAGTGATGTCTACGAGCAGTACTTC.

This clonotype has more than one count but fewer than ten. This chain links TRBV5-1 with TRBJ1-4; TRBD1 aligns across 10 bases. The V segment lost 2 bases and the J segment 8 bases; nucleotides outside the gene matches: 6. The CDR3 is 15 residues long. Per the germline V gene, CDR1 is SGHRS and CDR2 is YFSETQ. The chain's CDR3 is CASSFTGTGEEKLFF. The CDR3 DNA is TGCGCCAGCAGCTTCACCGGGACAGGGGAGGAAAAACTGTTTTTT.

The chain recombines TRBV18 with TRBJ2-6, with D perhaps given as TRBD1 or TRBD2 (6 bases each). In germline, CDR1 is KGHSH, CDR2 LQKENI. V lost 5 bases and J 0 bases, leaving 14 bases between the germline ends. CDR3 length equals 17 residues. CDR3 loop: CASSYDGGRSGANVLTF. The DNA for the CDR3 is TGTGCCAGCTCATACGACGGGGGCCGCTCTGGGGCCAACGTCCTGACTTTC. Complete variable domain (other parts from reference TRBV18 and TRBJ2-6): NAGVMQNPRHLVRRRGQEARLRCSPMKGHSHVYWYRQLPEEGLKFMVYLQKENIIDESGMPKERFSAEFPKEGPSILRIQQVVRGDSAAYFCASSYDGGRSGANVLTFGAGSRLTVL.

This clonotype was seen ten or more times. The J gene is TRBJ1-6, the V gene TRBV6-2 or TRBV6-3, with TRBD1 as a possible D gene (5 bases). V was trimmed by 8 bases and J by 5 bases, leaving 16 bases between them. There are 15 residues in the CDR3. The germline gives CDR1 MNHEY, CDR2 SVGEGT. The CDR3 DNA follows: TGTGCCAGCGCTGACGGCAGGGCGAATAATTCACCCCTCCACTTT. It yields the protein CASADGRANNSPLHF.

The chain couples TRBV12-3 or TRBV12-4 to TRBJ1-5; D is unresolved. Trimming took 5 bases from V and 10 from J, leaving 6 bases between them. CDR3 size: 10 residues. The CDR3 nucleotides are TGTGCCAGCAGTCCCCTCCCCCAGCATTTT. This sequence encodes CASSPLPQHF.

This clonotype was counted at least ten times. The chain is built from TRBV5-1 and TRBJ2-4; 10 nucleotides agree with TRBD1. The trim removed 4 bases at V and 4 bases at J, leaving 5 bases unmatched. Germline loops: CDR1 SGHRS, CDR2 YFSETQ. The CDR3 extends over 15 amino acids. The CDR3 sequence is CASSPDRGPKNIQYF. CDR3 DNA: TGCGCCAGCAGCCCCGACAGGGGGCCGAAAAACATTCAGTACTTC. Supplemented by reference TRBV5-1 and TRBJ2-4, the full variable domain reads KAGVTQTPRYLIKTRGQQVTLSCSPISGHRSVSWYQQTPGQGLQFLFEYFSETQRNKGNFPGRFSGRQFSNSRSEMNVSTLELGDSALYLCASSPDRGPKNIQYFGAGTRLSVL.

This clonotype was seen repeatedly, ten times or more. J is TRBJ1-5 and V is TRBV7-2, with 11 bases that match TRBD1. From germline, CDR1 is SGHTA and CDR2 FQGNSA. The CDR3 contains 14 residues. V trimming: 5 bases; J trimming: 5 bases; junction bases outside the gene matches: 2. The CDR3 DNA sequence: TGTGCCAGCAGCCGGGACAGGGGGGATCAGCCCCAGCATTTT. It is translated as CASSRDRGDQPQHF.

This clonotype was observed many times. This chain joins TRBV7-2 and TRBJ2-1; D is unresolved. CDR1 is SGHTA and CDR2 is FQGNSA in the germline V gene. The CDR3 is made up of 13 amino acids. V dropped 1 base and J dropped 7 bases, with 8 bases sitting between them. The DNA of the CDR3 is TGTGCCAGCAGCTTAGGCGTTGGGAATGAGCAGTTCTTC. This codes for CASSLGVGNEQFF.